The clone carrying this T cell receptor (beta chain) was seen only once. The antigen is not known. A much more abundant neighbour one base away suggests this may be a read error. Germline V gene sequence: CDR1 SNHLY, CDR2 FYNNEI. Trimming left V 6 bases short and J 2 bases short, with 5 bases between. This CDR3 region has 13 residues. The sample is drawn from a study of blood T cells in healthy people across ages. The study, taken as a whole, reports: Leaving the PBMCs unsorted stopped any conclusive comparison of naive versus antigen-experienced cells. No one knew whether donors had CMV, which possibly confounded expanded clonotype changes. Naive CD4+ cells and diversity were both higher in long-lived donors than in aged donors.

It was with a sample-barcoded 5' primer and a J-beta primer mix that a second PCR of roughly 7 to 12 cycles was run. Researchers report that a template-switch adaptor with 12 random nucleotides tagged each cDNA molecule. One entry per CDR3 protein, called by TCRdb with MiXCR from the 5' RACE reads. This sample has about 680,000 distinct CDR3 sequences, with approximately 50% found just once. This chain joins TRBV2 and TRBJ2-6, with D hard to call. This receptor was identified in a woman aged 55 to 70 in good health. The sequencing input was blood. In DNA, the CDR3 is TGTGCCAGCAGAGTAGCTGGGGCCAACGTCCTGACTTTC. Translated: CASRVAGANVLTF.